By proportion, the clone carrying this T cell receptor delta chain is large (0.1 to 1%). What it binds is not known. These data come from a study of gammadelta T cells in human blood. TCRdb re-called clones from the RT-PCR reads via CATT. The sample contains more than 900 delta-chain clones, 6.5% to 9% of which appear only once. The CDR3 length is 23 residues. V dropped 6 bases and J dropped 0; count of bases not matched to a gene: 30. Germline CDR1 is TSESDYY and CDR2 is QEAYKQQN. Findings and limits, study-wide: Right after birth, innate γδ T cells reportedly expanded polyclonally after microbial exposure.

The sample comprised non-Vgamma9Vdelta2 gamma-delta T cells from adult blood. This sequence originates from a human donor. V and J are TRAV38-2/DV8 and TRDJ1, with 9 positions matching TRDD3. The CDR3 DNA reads TGTGCTTATATTACGGAACGGGCGGCTCAAATACTGGGGGACGGAACAGACACCGATAAACTCATCTTT. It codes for CAYITERAAQILGDGTDTDKLIF.